Shown below are 16 T cell receptor beta chains from a single sample sequenced in a study of post-analysis software for immune sequencing data. These receptors are not linked to any known antigen. Researchers reported that TCR beta cDNA libraries carried unique molecular identifiers. TCRdb re-analysed the PCR reads in MiXCR, keeping a single row per CDR3 protein. The sample has roughly 800,000 distinct CDR3 sequences, around 53% seen once; the top ten hold over 4%. Whole-study findings and limits: Four or five TRBV segments, including TRBV5-6, TRBV5-1 and TRBV20-1, were more frequent in patients than controls.

The source material was blood. These receptors originate from a girl aged 10 to 17 with multiple sclerosis.

This clonotype occurred a few times. V and J are TRBV9 and TRBJ2-7, with 9 bases fitting TRBD1. V trimming: 0 bases; J trimming: 2 bases; junction bases outside the gene matches: 6. This CDR3 spans 16 amino acids. Germline CDR1 and CDR2: SGDLS and YYNGEE. CDR3 loop: CASSVATGQGAYEQYF. The CDR3, as DNA: TGTGCCAGCAGCGTAGCTACGGGACAGGGAGCCTACGAGCAGTACTTC.

In its sample, this clonotype was seen once. The chain links TRBV18 to TRBJ2-7; possible D gene TRBD1, 5 bases. Germline lookup yields CDR1 KGHSH and CDR2 LQKENI. CDR3 length equals 15 residues. V lost 6 bases to trimming and J lost 4 bases, with 19 bases between them. CDR3 protein: CASSPPAGKRYEQYF. CDR3 sequence (DNA): TGTGCCAGCTCCCCCCCTGCAGGGAAACGATACGAGCAGTACTTC.

CDR3 in DNA: TGTGCCAGCAGCGTACTAGCGGGCCACTCCTACGAGCAGTACTTC. Amino acids: CASSVLAGHSYEQYF. The J gene is TRBJ2-7, the V gene TRBV9, with TRBD2 matching over 8 bases. With 1 base clipped from V and 0 bases from J, the junction kept 3 bases outside the gene matches. CDR3 size: 15 residues. Germline assignment: CDR1 SGDLS and CDR2 YYNGEE.

V gene TRBV5-1 combines with J gene TRBJ2-3, with no clear D. CDR1 and CDR2 from the germline V gene are SGHRS and YFSETQ. V lost 5 bases to trimming and J lost 6 bases, with 16 bases between them. This CDR3 region has 14 residues. The CDR3 region is CASSWADRQDTQYF. In DNA form, the CDR3 reads TGCGCCAGCAGTTGGGCCGACCGCCAGGATACGCAGTATTTT.

This chain links TRBV4-2 with TRBJ2-1; perhaps D is TRBD1 or TRBD2 (6 bases each). V was shortened by 0 bases and J by 0 bases, with 9 bases between the two germline ends. CDR3 length equals 16 residues. CDR1 and CDR2 (germline): LGHNA, YNFKEQ. The DNA for the CDR3 is TGTGCCAGCAGCCAAGATAGGGGGGACTCCTACAATGAGCAGTTCTTC. Its translation is CASSQDRGDSYNEQFF.

V gene TRBV4-1 combines with J gene TRBJ2-7; D tentatively reads TRBD1 or TRBD2 (5 bases each). Trimming removed 4 bases from V and 1 base from J, with 17 bases in between. This CDR3 spans 16 amino acids. Germline CDR1 and CDR2: MGHRA and YSYEKL. CDR3 loop: CASSPRWGPGSYEQYF. The CDR3 DNA is TGCGCCAGCAGCCCACGATGGGGACCAGGTTCCTACGAGCAGTACTTC.

This clonotype was detected only a few times. The V call is TRBV12-3 or TRBV12-4, the J call TRBJ2-1; 7 bases are shared with TRBD2. Near its end, the DNA agrees better with TRBJ2-7, so the J call may be wrong. This CDR3 has 14 residues. CDR3 nucleotide sequence: TGTGCCAGCAGTTTCGGGACTAACTACAATGAGCAGTACTTC. Its protein product is CASSFGTNYNEQYF.

In its sample, this clonotype was seen a few times. The rearrangement uses TRBV18 and TRBJ2-4; 8 bases line up with TRBD2. The closer fit of TRBJ2-5 to the DNA end suggests the J call may be wrong. CDR3 length: 15 residues. Germline-derived CDR1 and CDR2 are KGHSH and LQKENI. CDR3 region: CASSPNGLAGETQYF. As DNA, the CDR3 is TGTGCCAGCTCACCAAACGGACTAGCTGGGGAGACCCAGTACTTC.

V gene TRBV5-1 combines with J gene TRBJ2-7; D possibly uses TRBD1 or TRBD2 (6 bases each). V was trimmed by 6 bases and J by 6 bases, leaving 19 bases between them. In germline, CDR1 is SGHRS, CDR2 YFSETQ. The CDR3 has 14 residues. The CDR3 sequence: CASTQQGGNSEQYF. The CDR3 DNA sequence: TGCGCCAGCACCCAACAAGGGGGGAACTCCGAGCAGTACTTC.

CDR3 bases: TGTGCCAGCAGCGTAGTGACCGGGGGGATTTATGGCTACACCTTC. Residues: CASSVVTGGIYGYTF. This chain uses TRBV9 with TRBJ1-2; possibly TRBD1 for D (5 bases). V was pared by 0 bases and J by 5 bases, with 14 bases between. There are 15 residues in the CDR3. Per germline, CDR1 SGDLS and CDR2 YYNGEE.

The chain combines TRBV7-9 with TRBJ2-5; D not resolved. The V gene lost 6 bases and the J gene lost 1 base, with 12 bases spanning the gap. The CDR3 consists of 14 residues. Germline loops: CDR1 SEHNR, CDR2 FQNEAQ (reference sequence). CDR3 sequence reads: CASSRKWGQETQYF. As DNA, the CDR3 is TGTGCCAGCAGTCGTAAGTGGGGCCAAGAGACCCAGTACTTC. The variable domain in full, completed from reference TRBV7-9 and TRBJ2-5, reads DTGVSQNPRHKITKRGQNVTFRCDPISEHNRLYWYRQTLGQGPEFLTYFQNEAQLEKSRLLSDRFSAERPKGSFSTLEIQRTEQGDSAMYLCASSRKWGQETQYFGPGTRLLVL.

This clonotype came up a few times. The chain is built from TRBV15 and TRBJ2-5; 8 nucleotides line up with TRBD2. The germline CDR1 and CDR2 sequences are LNHNV and YYDKDF (reference sequence). This CDR3 has 19 amino acids. With 1 base clipped from V and 5 bases from J, the junction kept 18 bases outside the gene matches. This CDR3 is CATSRAWNGGAYRKETQYF. As DNA, the CDR3 is TGTGCCACCAGCAGAGCTTGGAACGGGGGGGCTTATAGGAAGGAGACCCAGTACTTC.

In the case of this clonotype: Germline and junction disagree at one end, which may indicate a read error. This chain joins TRBV3-1 and TRBJ2-7; weak D call: TRBD2 (5 bases). The V gene's germline CDR1 is LGHDT and CDR2 YNNKEL (reference sequence). This CDR3 has 13 amino acids. The CDR3 coding sequence is TGTGCCAGCAGACAAGGACTGAACTACGAGCAGTACTTC. Translating it yields CASRQGLNYEQYF.

With regard to this clonotype: At one of its ends the junction is not consistent with the germline gene, which may arise from a read error. The V call is TRBV7-9, the J call TRBJ2-6, with a weak D call TRBD2 (6 bases). CDR3 size: 18 residues. Per germline, CDR1 SEHNR and CDR2 FQNEAQ (reference sequence). The CDR3 is CASSLPRDWSSGANVLTF. CDR3 nucleotide sequence: TGTGCCAGCAGCTTGCCCCGGGACTGGAGCTCTGGGGCCAACGTCCTGACTTTT.

This clonotype was seen more than once but under ten times. V is TRBV27 and J is TRBJ2-7; D not certain. Germline V gene sequence: CDR1 MNHEY, CDR2 SMNVEV (reference sequence). The CDR3 runs 13 residues. Between the trimmed V and J ends, which lost 3 bases and 2 bases, there was a span of 8 bases. CDR3 protein: CASSFQSTYEQYF. The CDR3, as DNA: TGTGCCAGCAGTTTTCAGAGTACCTACGAGCAGTACTTC.

This clonotype has a handful of counts. The rearrangement joins TRBV29-1 to TRBJ2-7, with 10 nucleotides matching TRBD1. J lost 3 bases, V lost 5 bases, and 7 bases had no gene match. In germline, CDR1 is SQVTM, CDR2 ANQGSEA. CDR3 length: 14 amino acids. CDR3: CSVLDRGLFYEQYF. CDR3 nucleotide sequence: TGCAGCGTTCTTGACAGGGGGCTTTTCTACGAGCAGTACTTC.